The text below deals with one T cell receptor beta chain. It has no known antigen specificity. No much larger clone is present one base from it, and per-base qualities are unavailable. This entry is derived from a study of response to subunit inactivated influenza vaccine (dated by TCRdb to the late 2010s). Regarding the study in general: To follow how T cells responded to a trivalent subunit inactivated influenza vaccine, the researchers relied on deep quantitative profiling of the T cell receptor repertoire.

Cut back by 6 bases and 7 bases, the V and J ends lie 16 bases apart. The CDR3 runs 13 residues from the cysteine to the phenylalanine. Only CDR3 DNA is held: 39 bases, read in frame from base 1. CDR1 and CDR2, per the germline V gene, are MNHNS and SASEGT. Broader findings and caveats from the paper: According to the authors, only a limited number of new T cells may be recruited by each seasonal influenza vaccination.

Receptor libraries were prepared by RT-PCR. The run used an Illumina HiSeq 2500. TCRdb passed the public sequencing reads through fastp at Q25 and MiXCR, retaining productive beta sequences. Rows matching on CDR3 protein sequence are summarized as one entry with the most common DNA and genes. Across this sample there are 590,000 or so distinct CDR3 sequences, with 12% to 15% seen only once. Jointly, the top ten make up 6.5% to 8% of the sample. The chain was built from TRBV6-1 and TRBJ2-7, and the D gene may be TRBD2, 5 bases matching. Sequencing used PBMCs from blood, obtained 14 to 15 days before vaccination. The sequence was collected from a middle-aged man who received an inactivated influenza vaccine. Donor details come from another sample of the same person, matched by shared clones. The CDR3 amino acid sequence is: CASRPVSGGEQYF. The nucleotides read TGTGCCAGCAGGCCGGTTTCAGGAGGAGAGCAGTACTTC.